This passage covers 13 T cell receptor beta chains from one sample sequenced in a study of blood T cell repertoires in COVID-19. Sequenced by immunoSEQ multiplex PCR; TCRdb stores in-frame clones only, minus some. The table lists 90,000 to 130,000 clones, approximately 88% of them singletons. Sequenced material: peripheral blood. The receptors originated from a woman aged 70-85 years with acute or convalescent COVID-19.

The chain joins TRBV2 to TRBJ1-2; 7 bases are a match to TRBD1. The CDR3 runs to 14 residues. Germline CDR1 reads SNHLY; CDR2 reads FYNNEI. V shed 6 bases, J shed 1 base, and the junction held 5 bases outside the gene matches. The CDR3 loop is CASSPGTVNYGYTF. CDR3 nucleotide sequence: TGTGCCAGCAGCCCCGGGACAGTTAACTATGGCTACACCTTC.

The CDR3 sequence: CASSLAGGIEQYF. CDR3 coding DNA: TGTGCCAGCAGCTTGGCCGGAGGGATCGAGCAGTACTTC. J is TRBJ2-7 and V is TRBV5-4; D is perhaps TRBD2 (6 bases). The germline V gene has CDR1 SGHNT and CDR2 YYREEE (reference sequence). The ends were cut back, 0 bases at V and 6 bases at J, with 10 bases in the middle. This CDR3 region has 13 residues.

The gene calls are TRBV28 and TRBJ1-3; D uncertain. The germline V gene encodes CDR1 MDHEN and CDR2 SYDVKM. V dropped 4 bases and J dropped 0 bases, with 13 bases sitting between them. The length of the CDR3 is 16 residues. CDR3 nucleotide sequence: TGTGCCAGCAGTTCCCCCGCCTCTAGCTCTGGAAACACCATATATTTT. Amino acid sequence: CASSSPASSSGNTIYF.

The V gene is TRBV5-1, the J gene TRBJ1-1, with a tentative D call TRBD1 (5 bases). The length of the CDR3 is 14 residues. Germline V lookup: CDR1 SGHRS, CDR2 YFSETQ. V was trimmed by 2 bases and J by 4 bases, leaving 12 bases between them. Here the CDR3 reads CASSLGEVGTEAFF. The CDR3, as DNA: TGCGCCAGCAGCTTAGGGGAGGTGGGCACTGAAGCTTTCTTT. The full variable domain, its missing parts supplied by reference TRBV5-1 and TRBJ1-1, is KAGVTQTPRYLIKTRGQQVTLSCSPISGHRSVSWYQQTPGQGLQFLFEYFSETQRNKGNFPGRFSGRQFSNSRSEMNVSTLELGDSALYLCASSLGEVGTEAFFGQGTRLTVV.

The V and J genes are TRBV5-6 and TRBJ2-7; D is perhaps TRBD2 (6 bases). Trimming removed 4 bases from V and 5 bases from J, with 13 bases in between. In germline, CDR1 is SGHDT, CDR2 YYEEEE. This CDR3 has 13 amino acids. CDR3 coding DNA: TGTGCCAGCAGCATAATCGGAGGGAACGAGCAGTACTTC. Its translation is CASSIIGGNEQYF.

This chain connects TRBV13 to TRBJ1-2; no definite D call. The CDR3 has 14 residues. CDR1 and CDR2 (germline): PRHDT, FYEKMQ (reference sequence). V lost 5 bases, J lost 4 bases, and 14 bases lay in between. CDR3 in amino acids: CASSQEGGSYGYTF. In DNA, the CDR3 is TGTGCCAGCAGCCAGGAGGGCGGATCCTATGGCTACACCTTC.

V and J are TRBV7-2 and TRBJ2-7; 11 positions agree with TRBD2. The CDR3 is made up of 15 amino acids. The V gene end was trimmed by 5 bases and the J gene end by 3 bases; junction bases not matched to a gene: 6. CDR1 SGHTA and CDR2 FQGNSA come from the germline V gene. CDR3 in amino acids: CASSELAGVVYEQYF. DNA of the CDR3: TGTGCCAGCAGCGAACTAGCGGGAGTAGTCTACGAGCAGTACTTC.

This chain connects TRBV7-9 to TRBJ1-2; 10 bases agree with TRBD1. From germline, CDR1 is SEHNR and CDR2 FQNEAQ (reference sequence). Trimming took 5 bases from V and 7 from J; bases not matched to a gene: 10. There are 15 residues in the CDR3. The CDR3 DNA is TGTGCCAGCAGCATTTCGACAGGGGGCAGTTCTGGCTACACCTTC. Its translation is CASSISTGGSSGYTF.

This clone is medium-sized (0.01 to 0.1%) by share. This chain uses TRBV14 with TRBJ1-1, with a weak D call TRBD1 (6 bases). The CDR3 totals 14 residues. CDR1 SGHDN and CDR2 FVKESK come from the germline V gene. V dropped 4 bases and J dropped 4 bases, with 13 bases sitting between them. The CDR3 spells CASSPFLGATEAFF. As DNA, the CDR3 is TGTGCCAGCAGCCCATTTCTGGGGGCCACTGAAGCTTTCTTT.

The chain joins TRBV6-6 to TRBJ1-1; 8 bases match TRBD1. This CDR3 comprises 16 residues. Losses at the gene ends were 7 bases for V and 1 base for J; bases not matched to a gene: 11. Germline V gene data show CDR1 as MNHNY and CDR2 as SVGAGI (reference sequence). The CDR3 protein is CASTAGFGQGNTEAFF. The CDR3 nucleotides are TGTGCCAGCACCGCTGGGTTTGGACAGGGGAACACTGAAGCTTTCTTT.

This clone came up once. The V gene is TRBV6-1, the J gene TRBJ1-6; 9 positions match TRBD1. This CDR3 is 17 amino acids long. Germline trimming cut 4 bases from V and 7 bases from J; bases unmatched to any gene: 11. Germline CDR1 MNHNS, CDR2 SASEGT. The CDR3 loop reads CASSADRGVLKNSPLHF. The CDR3 DNA follows: TGTGCCAGCAGTGCCGACAGGGGGGTTCTAAAGAATTCACCCCTCCACTTT.

This clone was detected only a few times. V gene TRBV12-5 combines with J gene TRBJ2-5; D call uncertain. The V end lost 5 bases, the J end lost 0 bases, and 13 bases lay between the germline ends. The CDR3 consists of 15 residues. Germline V gene sequence: CDR1 LGHNT, CDR2 FRNRAP. CDR3 residues: CASGASDQYQETQYF. The CDR3 DNA reads TGTGCTAGTGGTGCCTCAGATCAGTACCAAGAGACCCAGTACTTC.

CDR3 protein: CAISPRGSGNIQYF. The DNA of the CDR3 is TGTGCCATCAGTCCCCGGGGGTCTGGGAACATTCAGTACTTC. The chain joins TRBV10-3 to TRBJ2-4, with D tentatively TRBD2 (6 bases). The CDR3 spans 14 residues. Per the germline V gene, CDR1 is ENHRY and CDR2 is SYGVKD. V lost 5 bases and J lost 7, with 15 bases in between.